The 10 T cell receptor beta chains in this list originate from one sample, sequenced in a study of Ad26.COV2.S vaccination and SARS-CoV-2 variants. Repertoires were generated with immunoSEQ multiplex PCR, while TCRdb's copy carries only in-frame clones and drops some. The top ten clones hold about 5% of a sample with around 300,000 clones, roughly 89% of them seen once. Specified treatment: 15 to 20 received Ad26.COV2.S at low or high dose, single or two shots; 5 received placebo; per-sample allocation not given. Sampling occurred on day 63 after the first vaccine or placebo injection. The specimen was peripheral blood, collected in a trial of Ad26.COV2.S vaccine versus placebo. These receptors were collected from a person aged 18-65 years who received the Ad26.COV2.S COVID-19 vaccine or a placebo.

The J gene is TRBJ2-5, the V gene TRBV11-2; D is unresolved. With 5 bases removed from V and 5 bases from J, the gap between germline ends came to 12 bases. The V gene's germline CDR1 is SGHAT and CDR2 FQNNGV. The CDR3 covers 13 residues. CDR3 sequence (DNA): TGTGCCAGCAGCCCTGGAACGAAGGAGACCCAGTACTTC. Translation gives CASSPGTKETQYF.

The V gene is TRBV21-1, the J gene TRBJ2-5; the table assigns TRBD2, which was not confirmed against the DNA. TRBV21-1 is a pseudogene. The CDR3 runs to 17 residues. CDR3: CASSNRQGRYDKETQYF. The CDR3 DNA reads TGTGCCAGCAGCAACCGGCAAGGGAGGTACGACAAAGAGACCCAGTACTTC.

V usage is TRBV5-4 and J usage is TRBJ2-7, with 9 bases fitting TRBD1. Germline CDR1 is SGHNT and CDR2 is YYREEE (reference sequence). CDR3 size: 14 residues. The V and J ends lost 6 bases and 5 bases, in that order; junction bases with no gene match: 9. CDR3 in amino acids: CASMIGTGFHEQYF. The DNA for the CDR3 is TGTGCCAGCATGATAGGGACAGGGTTTCACGAGCAGTACTTC.

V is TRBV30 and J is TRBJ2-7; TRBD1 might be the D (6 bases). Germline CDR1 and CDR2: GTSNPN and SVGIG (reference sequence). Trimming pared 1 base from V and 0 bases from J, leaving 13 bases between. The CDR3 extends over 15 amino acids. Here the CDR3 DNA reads TGTGCCTGGAGTGCGGACAGTGGGAGCTCCTACGAGCAGTACTTC. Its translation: CAWSADSGSSYEQYF.

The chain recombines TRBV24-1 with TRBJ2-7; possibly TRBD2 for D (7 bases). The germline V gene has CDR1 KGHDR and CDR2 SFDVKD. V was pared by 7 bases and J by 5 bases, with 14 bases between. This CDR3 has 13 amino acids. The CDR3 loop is CATRRTGTNEQYF. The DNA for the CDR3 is TGTGCCACCAGGAGAACAGGGACTAACGAGCAGTACTTC.

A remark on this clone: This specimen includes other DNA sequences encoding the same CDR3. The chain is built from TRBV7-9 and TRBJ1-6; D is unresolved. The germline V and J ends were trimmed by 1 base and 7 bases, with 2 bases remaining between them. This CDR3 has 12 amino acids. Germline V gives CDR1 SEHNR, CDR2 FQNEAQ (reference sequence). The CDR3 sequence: CASSLENSPLHF. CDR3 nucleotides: TGTGCCAGCAGCTTAGAAAATTCACCCCTCCACTTT.

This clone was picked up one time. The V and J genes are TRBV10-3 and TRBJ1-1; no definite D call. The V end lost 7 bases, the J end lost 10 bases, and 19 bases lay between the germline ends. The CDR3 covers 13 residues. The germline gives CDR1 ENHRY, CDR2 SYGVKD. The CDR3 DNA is TGTGCCATCAAGGCCGGACCCACACGAGGAGCTTTCTTT. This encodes CAIKAGPTRGAFF.

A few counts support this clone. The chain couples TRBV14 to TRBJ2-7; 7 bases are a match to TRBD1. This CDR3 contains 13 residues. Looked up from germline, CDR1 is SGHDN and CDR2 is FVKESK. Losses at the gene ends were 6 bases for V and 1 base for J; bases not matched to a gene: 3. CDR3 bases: TGTGCCAGCAGACAACAGGGGTCCTACGAGCAGTACTTC. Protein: CASRQQGSYEQYF.

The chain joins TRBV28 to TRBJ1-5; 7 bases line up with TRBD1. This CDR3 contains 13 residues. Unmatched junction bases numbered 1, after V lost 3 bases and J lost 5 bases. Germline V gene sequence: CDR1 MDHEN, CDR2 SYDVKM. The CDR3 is CASSFTGDQPQHF. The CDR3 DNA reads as TGTGCCAGCAGTTTTACAGGGGATCAGCCCCAGCATTTT. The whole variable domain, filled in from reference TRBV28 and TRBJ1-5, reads DVKVTQSSRYLVKRTGEKVFLECVQDMDHENMFWYRQDPGLGLRLIYFSYDVKMKEKGDIPEGYSVSREKKERFSLILESASTNQTSMYLCASSFTGDQPQHFGDGTRLSIL.

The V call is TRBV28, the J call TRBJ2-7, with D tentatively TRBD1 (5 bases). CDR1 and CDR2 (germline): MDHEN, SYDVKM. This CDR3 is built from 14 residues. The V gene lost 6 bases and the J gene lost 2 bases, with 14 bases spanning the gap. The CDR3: CASSQGIEAYEQYF. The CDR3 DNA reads TGTGCCAGCAGCCAGGGCATCGAGGCCTACGAGCAGTACTTC.